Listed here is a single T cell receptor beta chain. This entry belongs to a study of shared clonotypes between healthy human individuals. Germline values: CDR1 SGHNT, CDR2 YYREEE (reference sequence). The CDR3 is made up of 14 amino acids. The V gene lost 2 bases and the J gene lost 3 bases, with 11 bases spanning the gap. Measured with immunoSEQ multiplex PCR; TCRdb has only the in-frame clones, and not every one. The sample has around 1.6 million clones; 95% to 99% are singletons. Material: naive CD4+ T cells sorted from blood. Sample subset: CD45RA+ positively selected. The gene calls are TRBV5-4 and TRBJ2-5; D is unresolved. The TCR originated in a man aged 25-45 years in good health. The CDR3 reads CASSFQQKKETQYF. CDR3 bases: TGTGCCAGCAGCTTTCAACAGAAGAAAGAGACCCAGTACTTC.